What follows is one T cell receptor (beta chain) and its context. This sample stems from a study of blood T cell repertoires in COVID-19. Across the study: Sites across the United States, Italy and Spain contributed samples from acute and convalescent COVID-19. Nucleic acid was either cDNA or gDNA, and it came from T cells, B-cell-depleted T cells, or PBMCs.

The CDR3 loop spans 18 amino acids. Trimming shortened V by 8 bases and J by 4 bases, and 28 bases separated the two germline ends. Per the germline V gene, CDR1 is SGHRS and CDR2 is YFSETQ. In the original workflow: Amplification of reference gene primers provided the estimated nucleated cell counts. Clones were sequenced by immunoSEQ multiplex PCR, and TCRdb holds only the in-frame ones, with some missing. D and trimming were read from the DNA, whereas the V and J calls and clone size are those reported in that table. The sample shows roughly 100,000 clones, around nine tenths of them seen only once.

Sequenced sample: peripheral blood. The TCR was taken from a man between 45 and 60 years old with active COVID-19. The rearrangement links TRBV5-1 to TRBJ1-5; TRBD1 might be the D (5 bases). The CDR3 bases are TGCGCCAGTCCCCGTAGGAGCGGGGATAGGGGTCCAAATCAGCCCCAGCATTTT. Its protein is CASPRRSGDRGPNQPQHF.